Below, 5 T cell receptor beta chains from the same sample are listed, as sequenced in a study of T-cell memory formation after mild COVID-19. TCRdb fed the 5' RACE reads into MiXCR, producing one record per CDR3 protein. The table shows roughly 100,000 distinct CDR3 sequences, with 17% occurring only once. The sample was PBMCs or a T cell subset sorted from them (not recorded which). Receptor source: an adult woman who had mild COVID-19 (a few samples of this study predate the infection). Cell type and time point are not known.

This clonotype came up a few times. The chain combines TRBV7-9 with TRBJ2-1; D is uncertain. The CDR3 is made up of 15 amino acids. The V and J ends lost 3 bases and 8 bases respectively, with 17 bases between them. Germline loops: CDR1 SEHNR, CDR2 FQNEAQ (reference sequence). CDR3 in DNA: TGTGCCAGCAGCTTCACCCGCCGTAGAATCGATGAGCAGTTCTTC. Translating gives CASSFTRRRIDEQFF.

V gene TRBV7-9 combines with J gene TRBJ1-1, with D possibly being TRBD1 (5 bases). The CDR3 has 16 residues. CDR1 and CDR2 (germline): SEHNR, FQNEAQ (reference sequence). Between the trimmed V and J ends, which lost 6 bases and 0 bases, there was a span of 17 bases. The CDR3 loop is CASRLGEDLMNTEAFF. The CDR3 DNA is TGTGCCAGCAGACTAGGGGAGGACCTCATGAACACTGAAGCTTTCTTT.

This clonotype was seen a handful of times. The chain employs TRBV4-2 and TRBJ2-7, with D unclear. The germline V and J ends were trimmed by 0 bases and 0 bases, with 9 bases remaining between them. This CDR3 contains 15 residues. The germline gives CDR1 LGHNA, CDR2 YNFKEQ. CDR3: CASSQDETPSYEQYF. CDR3 nucleotides: TGTGCCAGCAGCCAAGACGAGACGCCCTCCTACGAGCAGTACTTC.

This chain joins TRBV10-3 and TRBJ2-7, with 8 bases identical to TRBD1. This CDR3 comprises 13 residues. Trimming at V came to 3 bases and at J to 3 bases, leaving 1 base not matched to a gene. Per the germline V gene, CDR1 is ENHRY and CDR2 is SYGVKD. The CDR3 region has the DNA TGTGCCATCAGTGAAGGACAGGGCTACGAGCAGTACTTC. Encoded protein: CAISEGQGYEQYF.

This clonotype has a handful of counts. The CDR3 nucleotides are TGTGCCACCAGCAGGGAAAGGGAGGAGGCGAACACTGAAGCTTTCTTT. Translating gives CATSREREEANTEAFF. This chain joins TRBV15 and TRBJ1-1; D is unclear. The ends were cut back, 3 bases at V and 1 base at J, with 15 bases in the middle. Germline assignment: CDR1 LNHNV and CDR2 YYDKDF (reference sequence). The CDR3 consists of 16 residues. Drawing the rest from reference TRBV15 and TRBJ1-1, the complete variable domain is DAMVIQNPRYQVTQFGKPVTLSCSQTLNHNVMYWYQQKSSQAPKLLFHYYDKDFNNEADTPDNFQSRRPNTSFCFLDIRSPGLGDTAMYLCATSREREEANTEAFFGQGTRLTVV.